This T cell receptor (beta chain) was sequenced for a study of OX40 agonist ivuxolimab in advanced cancers. About the full investigation: Ivuxolimab was an agonistic, fully human IgG2 monoclonal antibody directed against OX40 (CD134), a costimulatory receptor. Intravenous ivuxolimab was administered to patients every 2 weeks at six dose levels: 0.01, 0.1, 0.3, 1.5, 3 and 10 mg/kg. Of the approximately 50 dose-escalation patients, hepatocellular carcinoma was present in 19, melanoma in approximately 15, renal cell carcinoma in 9 and head and neck cancer in 9. The dose-escalation cohort was almost 85% male with a mean age of approximately 60 years, ranging from roughly 20 to 85. Patients were allowed to have had prior anti-PD-1, anti-PD-L1 or anti-CTLA-4 therapy, and roughly 40% of the dose-escalation patients had been treated with checkpoint inhibitors. Three dose-escalation patients achieved partial responses, one with hepatocellular carcinoma and two with cutaneous melanoma. Peripheral TCRbeta sequencing aimed to test whether ivuxolimab altered TCR sequence diversity and caused clonal T-cell expansion. The paper describes the monotherapy dose-escalation part (N of about 54 patients) of the phase I trial of ivuxolimab. What the study reported, not specific to this receptor: After ivuxolimab, expanded clones were on average more numerous among CD8+ T cells than among CD4+ T cells. Low levels of normalized T-cell clonal expansion were also seen in some nonresponding patients. The antigen specificity of the clonally expanded peripheral T cells was not determined. In partial responders in the 0.1-3.0 mg/kg groups, normalized peripheral clonal expansion was found to be among the lowest, especially among CD8+ T cells. At doses of 0.1 to 3.0 mg/kg, clonal expansion of both CD4+ and CD8+ blood T cells was observed from baseline to week 6.

Genomic DNA was isolated from the sorted cells so that the TCRbeta CDR3 region could be sequenced. TCRbeta CDR3 regions were sequenced using the immunoSEQ Assay. In its TCRdb copy, this immuneACCESS table keeps in-frame sequences only and misses some clones. Where compared with another copy, unresolved V genes explain less than half of these, and the others have no known cause. For this sample there are tens of thousands of clones; more than 80% appear just once. The top ten constitute approximately 2% of the sample. Comments on this clone: The antigen this receptor binds is unknown. The record has no base qualities; no much larger clone is one base away.

CDR1 and CDR2, looked up from the germline V gene (reference sequence), are LNHDA and SQIVND. The CDR3 goes from the cysteine to the phenylalanine over 12 residues. The DNA shown is the 36-base CDR3, in frame from base 1. V is clipped by 2 bases and J by 4 bases, and the sequence between their germline boundaries is 5 bases long. Patients with a history of autoimmune disease or receiving systemic immunosuppression were excluded from the trial. In every dose cohort, peripheral blood was drawn for TCR sequencing at baseline, cycle 4 day 1, and cycle 7 day 1. Samples came from an open-label, multicenter, first-in-human phase I dose-escalation trial of ivuxolimab. Adults with locally advanced or metastatic melanoma, renal cell carcinoma, hepatocellular carcinoma or head and neck squamous cell carcinoma were enrolled in the trial. Before TCR sequencing, CD4+ T cells and CD8+ T cells from peripheral blood were sorted into separate populations.

This sequence originates from an adult with an advanced solid tumor such as melanoma, head and neck, liver or kidney cancer. This receptor chain uses TRBV19 and TRBJ2-5, with an unclear D gene assignment. Sequences were derived from CD4+ or CD8+ T cells sorted from blood, sampled in a trial of the OX40 agonist ivuxolimab. The DNA sequence reads TGTGCCAGTAGTATATCCCCAGAGACCCAGTACTTC. This encodes CASSISPETQYF.